These 24 T cell receptor beta chains share one sample of origin, sequenced in a study of T cells in Graves' hyperthyroidism and ophthalmopathy. RNA transcripts gave rise to amplified TCR beta CDR3 regions. The TCR CDR3 was amplified in a first-round RT-PCR using the HTBI primer set. A single record per CDR3 protein comes from TCRdb applying MiXCR to the multiplex PCR reads. Of 660,000 or so distinct CDR3 sequences in the sample, less than 25% are singletons; the top ten hold 34%. Sequencing was carried out using blood. The receptor set was obtained from a man younger than 40 with Graves' ophthalmopathy.

The sample holds a few counts of this clonotype. V usage is TRBV6-1 and J usage is TRBJ2-1, with 9 nucleotides matching TRBD2. This CDR3 comprises 17 residues. Trimming cost V 4 bases and J 0 bases; bases outside gene matches: 7. CDR1 is MNHNS and CDR2 is SASEGT in the germline V gene. The CDR3 protein is CASSVTSGLSSYNEQFF. The CDR3 DNA follows: TGTGCCAGCAGTGTAACTAGCGGGCTTAGCTCCTACAATGAGCAGTTCTTC.

The sample holds many counts of this clonotype. The CDR3 nucleotides are TGTGCCAGCAGCCCCCGGCCTAACCAAGAGACCCAGTACTTC. This encodes CASSPRPNQETQYF. The chain uses TRBV11-2 and TRBJ2-5; no clear D gene. V gave up 5 bases and J gave up 0 bases, with 10 bases separating them. The CDR3 is made up of 14 amino acids. Germline loops: CDR1 SGHAT, CDR2 FQNNGV.

This clonotype was seen many times. V gene TRBV30 combines with J gene TRBJ1-2, with D hard to call. CDR3 length: 12 residues. V was trimmed by 7 bases and J by 1 base, leaving 10 bases between them. From germline, CDR1 is GTSNPN and CDR2 SVGIG (reference sequence). The CDR3 loop is CAYDTRNYGYTF. For the CDR3, the DNA is TGTGCCTATGACACCCGTAACTATGGCTACACCTTC.

This clonotype appeared many times. This chain connects TRBV20-1 to TRBJ2-5; TRBD1 matches at 8 bases. The germline CDR1 and CDR2 sequences are DFQATT and SNEGSKA (reference sequence). After removal of 5 bases from V and 2 bases from J, the junction contained 4 bases not matched to a gene. This CDR3 is built from 13 residues. Written as DNA, the CDR3 is TGCAGTGCTGCCCGGACAGGGCAAGAGACCCAGTACTTC. This sequence encodes CSAARTGQETQYF.

This clonotype was detected only a few times. The chain links TRBV20-1 to TRBJ2-5; maybe TRBD1 (5 bases). Per the germline V gene, CDR1 is DFQATT and CDR2 is SNEGSKA (reference sequence). There are 12 residues in the CDR3. Trimming cost V 5 bases and J 4 bases, with 11 bases left between them. The CDR3 nucleotides are TGCAGTGCTGGACACCAAGCAGAGACCCAGTACTTC. Translating it yields CSAGHQAETQYF.

Ten or more counts support this clonotype. This chain links TRBV6-2 or TRBV6-3 with TRBJ2-5; 9 bases line up with TRBD1. The germline V gene has CDR1 MNHEY and CDR2 SVGEGT. The CDR3 has 14 amino acids. V dropped 8 bases and J dropped 5; count of bases not matched to a gene: 9. The CDR3 spells CASGRTGEVETQYF. CDR3 nucleotides: TGTGCCAGCGGTAGGACAGGGGAGGTTGAGACCCAGTACTTC.

This clonotype was recorded at least ten times. The rearrangement uses TRBV2 and TRBJ2-7, with D possibly being TRBD2 (6 bases). V was trimmed by 2 bases and J by 0 bases, leaving 14 bases between them. The CDR3 has 16 amino acids. Germline values: CDR1 SNHLY, CDR2 FYNNEI. CDR3 sequence reads: CASSELVSSVSYEQYF. CDR3 coding DNA: TGTGCCAGCAGTGAATTGGTTTCTAGCGTCTCCTACGAGCAGTACTTC.

This clonotype was observed many times. This chain joins TRBV2 and TRBJ1-1; maybe TRBD1 (5 bases). There are 13 residues in the CDR3. Trimming pared 10 bases from V and 1 base from J, leaving 13 bases between. Looked up from germline, CDR1 is SNHLY and CDR2 is FYNNEI. CDR3 residues: CATSQGANTEAFF. DNA of the CDR3: TGTGCCACCTCCCAGGGAGCGAACACTGAAGCTTTCTTT.

The chain joins TRBV24-1 to TRBJ2-2, with 7 bases aligning to TRBD2. This CDR3 is 16 amino acids long. V shed 0 bases and J 6 bases; nucleotides not matched to a gene: 6. The V gene's germline CDR1 is KGHDR and CDR2 SFDVKD. The CDR3 is CATSDLGGSLAGELFF. The DNA of the CDR3 is TGTGCCACCAGTGATTTGGGCGGGAGCTTAGCCGGGGAGCTGTTTTTT.

J is TRBJ1-2 and V is TRBV14; 8 nucleotides match TRBD1. J was trimmed by 1 base and V by 4 bases; bases with no gene match: 5. The CDR3 covers 15 residues. Germline V CDR1 and CDR2: SGHDN, FVKESK. This CDR3 reads CASSRRTGLNYGYTF. The CDR3 nucleotides read TGTGCCAGCAGCCGAAGGACAGGGCTTAACTATGGCTACACCTTC.

V and J are TRBV7-8 and TRBJ1-5, with D perhaps TRBD1 (6 bases). The V gene lost 0 bases and the J gene lost 3 bases, with 12 bases spanning the gap. Germline V gene lookup returns CDR1 SGHVS and CDR2 FQNEAQ. The CDR3 covers 16 residues. CDR3 sequence: CASSLAGGNVNQPQHF. The CDR3 DNA reads TGTGCCAGCAGCTTAGCCGGGGGCAATGTCAATCAGCCCCAGCATTTT.

The rearrangement joins TRBV28 to TRBJ2-6; no reliable D call. V was cut by 3 bases and J by 2 bases, with 8 bases left in between. Germline CDR1 MDHEN, CDR2 SYDVKM. The CDR3 is 15 amino acids. Here the CDR3 reads CASSLGNAGANVLTF. DNA for the CDR3: TGTGCCAGCAGTTTGGGCAACGCTGGGGCCAACGTCCTGACTTTC.

The chain is built from TRBV5-1 and TRBJ2-1; 8 positions agree with TRBD2. This CDR3 is 15 amino acids long. From germline, CDR1 is SGHRS and CDR2 YFSETQ. Losses at the gene ends were 6 bases for V and 6 bases for J; bases not matched to a gene: 11. The CDR3 sequence is CASTEPGTRGNEQFF. CDR3 bases: TGCGCCAGCACTGAGCCCGGGACTAGGGGCAATGAGCAGTTCTTC.

This clonotype was detected only a few times. The chain combines TRBV6-1 with TRBJ1-5; the D is unclear. CDR1 is MNHNS, CDR2 SASEGT, per germline. The CDR3 is made up of 19 amino acids. The V end lost 3 bases, the J end lost 3 bases, and 24 bases lay between the germline ends. CDR3 in DNA: TGTGCCAGCAGTGACCCAGTTTGGTCGCGGCCTTCCTCCAATCAGCCCCAGCATTTT. Protein: CASSDPVWSRPSSNQPQHF.

The sample holds many counts of this clonotype. The V and J genes are TRBV5-1 and TRBJ2-2; TRBD1 is a possible D gene (6 bases). Trimming took 2 bases from V and 7 from J, leaving 9 bases between them. CDR3 length: 13 amino acids. In germline, CDR1 is SGHRS, CDR2 YFSETQ. DNA for the CDR3: TGCGCCAGCAGCTTACAGGGAAACGGGGAGCTGTTTTTT. It yields the protein CASSLQGNGELFF. Based on the CDR3 plus reference TRBV5-1 and TRBJ2-2, the full variable domain is KAGVTQTPRYLIKTRGQQVTLSCSPISGHRSVSWYQQTPGQGLQFLFEYFSETQRNKGNFPGRFSGRQFSNSRSEMNVSTLELGDSALYLCASSLQGNGELFFGEGSRLTVL.

This clonotype was detected only a few times. The rearrangement joins TRBV7-9 to TRBJ1-1, with 8 nucleotides matching TRBD1. The junction had 9 bases not matched to a gene; V was cut back by 2 bases and J by 1 base. The CDR3 spans 17 residues. Germline values: CDR1 SEHNR, CDR2 FQNEAQ (reference sequence). The CDR3: CASSLPRTGKGNTEAFF. CDR3 sequence (DNA): TGTGCCAGCAGCTTACCGCGGACAGGGAAGGGGAACACTGAAGCTTTCTTT.

The chain has TRBV7-9 and TRBJ2-7; TRBD2 agrees at 8 bases. CDR1 is SEHNR and CDR2 is FQNEAQ in the germline V gene (reference sequence). J lost 0 bases, V lost 5 bases, and 9 bases had no gene match. This CDR3 contains 16 residues. The CDR3 DNA is TGTGCCAGCAGCGAGAATGGCGGGAGGACCTCCTACGAGCAGTACTTC. It codes for CASSENGGRTSYEQYF.

The V and J genes are TRBV20-1 and TRBJ1-5; D is unresolved. The CDR3 runs 18 residues. Germline V gene data show CDR1 as DFQATT and CDR2 as SNEGSKA (reference sequence). V shed 5 bases and J shed 0 bases, with 23 bases lying between them. CDR3 region: CSAYSIPTHRDSNQPQHF. The CDR3 DNA is TGCAGTGCTTACTCAATTCCCACCCATCGGGATAGCAATCAGCCCCAGCATTTT.

This sequence joins TRBV7-9 and TRBJ2-7, with 11 bases matching TRBD2. V dropped 6 bases and J dropped 2; count of bases not matched to a gene: 15. Germline assignment: CDR1 SEHNR and CDR2 FQNEAQ (reference sequence). There are 18 residues in the CDR3. The CDR3 coding sequence is TGTGCCAGCAGTCCGGAGGTTTGGGGGACTAGCGGAGCCTACGAGCAGTACTTC. Its translation is CASSPEVWGTSGAYEQYF.

This clonotype has a count of ten or more. This chain uses TRBV11-2 with TRBJ2-7; D might be TRBD2 (6 bases). Germline CDR1 is SGHAT and CDR2 is FQNNGV. Trimming took 5 bases from V and 3 from J, leaving 14 bases between them. The CDR3 runs to 14 residues. CDR3 amino acids: CASSRLVIGYEQYF. In DNA, the CDR3 is TGTGCCAGCAGCAGACTAGTGATAGGCTACGAGCAGTACTTC. Combining the CDR3 with reference TRBV11-2 and TRBJ2-7 gives the whole variable domain EAGVAQSPRYKIIEKRQSVAFWCNPISGHATLYWYQQILGQGPKLLIQFQNNGVVDDSQLPKDRFSAERLKGVDSTLKIQPAKLEDSAVYLCASSRLVIGYEQYFGPGTRLTVT.

The chain has TRBV7-9 and TRBJ2-5; D call uncertain. Between the trimmed V and J ends, which lost 4 bases and 5 bases, there was a span of 11 bases. From germline, CDR1 is SEHNR and CDR2 FQNEAQ (reference sequence). CDR3 length: 13 amino acids. CDR3 sequence (DNA): TGTGCCAGCAGCTATAGTATGGAGGAGACCCAGTACTTC. Residues: CASSYSMEETQYF.

The table lists this clonotype with many counts. This chain links TRBV12-3 or TRBV12-4 with TRBJ2-5, with D uncertain. The CDR3 is made up of 13 amino acids. V was shortened by 2 bases and J by 0 bases, with 4 bases between the two germline ends. CDR3 amino acids: CASSLNNQETQYF. The CDR3 nucleotides are TGTGCCAGCAGTTTAAACAACCAAGAGACCCAGTACTTC.

This clonotype was seen a few times. The chain is built from TRBV14 and TRBJ2-1, with 8 bases identical to TRBD1. CDR3 length: 16 amino acids. With V trimmed by 2 bases and J by 6 bases, 9 bases remained unmatched. Germline CDR1 is SGHDN and CDR2 is FVKESK. The CDR3 region is CASSQIQGGNRNEQFF. The CDR3 nucleotides read TGTGCCAGCAGCCAAATACAGGGGGGAAACCGCAATGAGCAGTTCTTC.

Many counts were recorded for this clonotype. This sequence joins TRBV6-1 and TRBJ2-7, with D maybe TRBD1 (5 bases). The CDR3 has 14 amino acids. From germline, CDR1 is MNHNS and CDR2 SASEGT. V lost 5 bases to trimming and J lost 2 bases, with 13 bases between them. The CDR3 nucleotides are TGTGCCAGCAGTTACGCGGTAGGGGCCTACGAGCAGTACTTC. Protein: CASSYAVGAYEQYF.